The 24 T cell receptor beta chains below all came from one sample that was sequenced in a study of blood T cell repertoires in COVID-19. The protocol was immunoSEQ multiplex PCR, while the TCRdb copy is restricted to in-frame clones and leaves out a portion. The sample holds 37,000 or so clones, 90% seen once. Sequencing was carried out using peripheral blood. The receptors shown here come from a man in his 70s with acute or convalescent COVID-19.

This clone was counted a single time. This chain joins TRBV5-4 and TRBJ1-1; maybe TRBD1 (5 bases). CDR1 and CDR2 from the germline V gene are SGHNT and YYREEE (reference sequence). This CDR3 contains 19 residues. V shed 0 bases and J shed 0 bases, with 21 bases lying between them. The CDR3 is CASSLDPNAGQLMNTEAFF. CDR3 DNA sequence: TGTGCCAGCAGCTTGGATCCTAACGCGGGGCAACTCATGAACACTGAAGCTTTCTTT.

V and J are TRBV12-3 or TRBV12-4 and TRBJ1-2, with no clear D. This CDR3 spans 13 amino acids. With 6 bases removed from V and 0 bases from J, the gap between germline ends came to 8 bases. The CDR3 bases are TGTGCCAGCAGAGATAGTCCTAACTATGGCTACACCTTC. Protein sequence: CASRDSPNYGYTF.

The rearrangement uses TRBV5-1 and TRBJ1-1; TRBD1 might be the D (5 bases). The V gene lost 3 bases and the J gene lost 1 base, with 10 bases spanning the gap. CDR1 and CDR2 (germline): SGHRS, YFSETQ. CDR3 length equals 14 residues. The CDR3 sequence is CASSWDFSNTEAFF. The DNA of the CDR3 is TGCGCCAGCAGCTGGGACTTTTCGAACACTGAAGCTTTCTTT.

The chain carries TRBV11-2 and TRBJ2-5; 11 bases fit TRBD2. Germline values: CDR1 SGHAT, CDR2 FQNNGV. There are 16 residues in the CDR3. The V gene end was trimmed by 7 bases and the J gene end by 4 bases; junction bases not matched to a gene: 11. CDR3 loop: CASMLAGGQAGETQYF. CDR3 in DNA: TGTGCCAGCATGCTAGCGGGAGGCCAGGCAGGAGAGACCCAGTACTTC.

In its sample, this clone was seen once. CDR3: CASRRTSGTGNTQYF. As DNA, the CDR3 is TGTGCCAGCAGACGTACTAGCGGGACGGGAAATACGCAGTATTTT. V is TRBV2 and J is TRBJ2-3; 10 bases match TRBD2. The V gene end was trimmed by 6 bases and the J gene end by 7 bases; junction bases not matched to a gene: 10. The germline V gene has CDR1 SNHLY and CDR2 FYNNEI. CDR3 length equals 15 residues.

This chain uses TRBV9 with TRBJ2-3; 7 bases are shared with TRBD1. The CDR3 runs to 15 residues. Losses at the gene ends were 3 bases for V and 1 base for J; bases not matched to a gene: 5. The germline V gene has CDR1 SGDLS and CDR2 YYNGEE. For the CDR3, the DNA is TGTGCCAGCAGCGCGACAGGGATTGGCACAGATACGCAGTATTTT. This sequence encodes CASSATGIGTDTQYF.

This clone showed up just once. The chain couples TRBV7-2 to TRBJ1-4, with TRBD1 matching 7 bases. Germline V gene data show CDR1 as SGHTA and CDR2 as FQGNSA. This CDR3 comprises 15 residues. V lost 5 bases and J lost 8; bases outside the gene matches: 11. CDR3 sequence (DNA): TGTGCCAGCAGCCTCGACAGGGTTGCAGGCGAAAAACTGTTTTTT. This gives the protein CASSLDRVAGEKLFF.

The V call is TRBV19, the J call TRBJ1-1; tentatively, D is TRBD1 (5 bases). The CDR3 is 13 residues long. Trimming shortened V by 4 bases and J by 2 bases, and 8 bases separated the two germline ends. The germline V gene encodes CDR1 LNHDA and CDR2 SQIVND (reference sequence). For the CDR3, the DNA is TGTGCCAGTAGTAGACAGCTAAACACTGAAGCTTTCTTT. Protein product: CASSRQLNTEAFF.

The chain couples TRBV5-6 to TRBJ1-3; no clear D gene. Germline-derived CDR1 and CDR2 are SGHDT and YYEEEE. The V gene lost 5 bases and the J gene lost 4 bases, with 13 bases spanning the gap. The length of the CDR3 is 14 residues. CDR3 amino acids: CASREGGGGNTIYF. The CDR3 bases are TGTGCCAGCAGGGAGGGTGGCGGAGGAAACACCATATATTTT.

The gene calls are TRBV12-3 or TRBV12-4 and TRBJ2-1; unclear D gene. The CDR3 sequence is 11 residues long. V gave up 5 bases and J gave up 12 bases, with 11 bases separating them. For the CDR3, the DNA is TGTGCCAGCAGTGCTACCTTTGGGCAGTTCTTC. Its protein product is CASSATFGQFF.

This chain uses TRBV2 with TRBJ1-4, with a possible D match to TRBD1 (5 bases). Deletions cut 3 bases from V and 1 base from J, with 9 bases between. CDR1 is SNHLY, CDR2 FYNNEI, per germline. The CDR3 contains 15 residues. In DNA, the CDR3 is TGTGCCAGCAGTGACGACCAGGGAACTAATGAAAAACTGTTTTTT. Its translation is CASSDDQGTNEKLFF.

The CDR3 DNA sequence: TGTGCCAGCAGTTTACACAGGAACACTGAAGCTTTCTTT. Residues: CASSLHRNTEAFF. The chain employs TRBV27 and TRBJ1-1, with D uncertain. Germline loops: CDR1 MNHEY, CDR2 SMNVEV (reference sequence). This CDR3 is built from 13 residues. V gave up 2 bases and J gave up 1 base, with 5 bases separating them.

The V gene is TRBV19, the J gene TRBJ2-7, with TRBD1 matching 9 bases. In germline, CDR1 is LNHDA, CDR2 SQIVND (reference sequence). This CDR3 is built from 14 residues. J was trimmed by 2 bases and V by 5 bases; bases with no gene match: 4. The CDR3 nucleotides read TGTGCCAGTAGTCCGACAGGGGGACCCTACGAGCAGTACTTC. Translating it yields CASSPTGGPYEQYF.

This clone was counted a single time. The CDR3 loop reads CASSQEWKAGTGELFF. The CDR3 nucleotides read TGTGCCAGCAGCCAAGAGTGGAAGGCAGGCACCGGGGAGCTGTTTTTT. This chain links TRBV3-1 (or the pseudogene TRBV3-2) with TRBJ2-2; D gene uncertain. Germline lookup yields CDR1 LGHDT and CDR2 YNNKEL (reference sequence). V was shortened by 0 bases and J by 4 bases, with 12 bases between the two germline ends. This CDR3 spans 16 amino acids.

This sequence joins TRBV7-8 and TRBJ1-2; TRBD1 matches at 7 bases. In germline, CDR1 is SGHVS, CDR2 FQNEAQ. The trim removed 1 base at V and 3 bases at J, leaving 2 bases unmatched. This CDR3 is built from 14 residues. The CDR3 region has the DNA TGTGCCAGCAGCTTAGGCGGACAGGACTATGGCTACACCTTC. Translation gives CASSLGGQDYGYTF.

The chain has TRBV10-1 and TRBJ1-2; TRBD1 aligns across 8 bases. The CDR3 sequence is 14 residues long. V shed 2 bases, J shed 3 bases, and the junction held 2 bases outside the gene matches. Germline loops: CDR1 WNHNN, CDR2 SYGVQD (reference sequence). The DNA for the CDR3 is TGCGCCAGCAGTGAGACAGGGGGTGACTATGGCTACACCTTC. Protein sequence: CASSETGGDYGYTF.

The chain carries TRBV11-3 and TRBJ2-1; maybe TRBD1 (5 bases). The ends were cut back, 3 bases at V and 4 bases at J, with 13 bases in the middle. This CDR3 region has 15 residues. CDR1 is SGHNT and CDR2 is YENEEA in the germline V gene. The CDR3 DNA reads TGTGCCAGCAGCTTCGGACACTCGACATACAATGAGCAGTTCTTC. As protein: CASSFGHSTYNEQFF. Combining the CDR3 with reference TRBV11-3 and TRBJ2-1 gives the whole variable domain EAGVVQSPRYKIIEKKQPVAFWCNPISGHNTLYWYLQNLGQGPELLIRYENEEAVDDSQLPKDRFSAERLKGVDSTLKIQPAELGDSAVYLCASSFGHSTYNEQFFGPGTRLTVL.

This chain connects TRBV11-2 to TRBJ2-1; 10 bases are shared with TRBD1. V dropped 3 bases and J dropped 7; count of bases not matched to a gene: 6. The CDR3 spans 15 residues. Germline V gene data show CDR1 as SGHAT and CDR2 as FQNNGV. CDR3 in amino acids: CASSFDRGRENEQFF. For the CDR3, the DNA is TGTGCCAGCAGCTTTGACAGGGGGCGCGAGAATGAGCAGTTCTTC.

The V and J genes are TRBV29-1 and TRBJ2-7; TRBD1 aligns across 8 bases. Germline trimming cut 1 base from V and 4 bases from J; bases unmatched to any gene: 0. The CDR3 consists of 12 residues. Germline V gene data show CDR1 as SQVTM and CDR2 as ANQGSEA. CDR3 sequence: CSVEGQGYEQYF. CDR3 sequence (DNA): TGCAGCGTTGAAGGACAGGGGTACGAGCAGTACTTC.

V usage is TRBV12-3 or TRBV12-4 and J usage is TRBJ1-3; the D is unclear. The CDR3 sequence is 13 residues long. V was pared by 5 bases and J by 0 bases, with 5 bases between. Written as DNA, the CDR3 is TGTGCCAGCAGTGACATCTCTGGAAACACCATATATTTT. Its protein is CASSDISGNTIYF.

This chain joins TRBV18 and TRBJ1-2; D unclear. Per germline, CDR1 KGHSH and CDR2 LQKENI. CDR3 size: 15 residues. Deletions cut 2 bases from V and 3 bases from J, with 13 bases between. This CDR3 reads CASSPVGEADYGYTF. CDR3 in DNA: TGTGCCAGCTCACCAGTCGGAGAGGCAGACTATGGCTACACCTTC.

In DNA form, the CDR3 reads TGTGCCAGCAGTTCTAAGACAGGGACGAGCAATCAGCCCCAGCATTTT. Its translation: CASSSKTGTSNQPQHF. The chain has TRBV6-2 or TRBV6-3 and TRBJ1-5, with TRBD1 matching over 7 bases. Germline loops: CDR1 MNHEY, CDR2 SVGEGT. The CDR3 has 16 amino acids. Trimming at V came to 4 bases and at J to 1 base, leaving 7 bases not matched to a gene.

V is TRBV6-6 and J is TRBJ2-2; 7 nucleotides line up with TRBD2. The length of the CDR3 is 16 residues. Trimming at V came to 5 bases and at J to 4 bases, leaving 10 bases not matched to a gene. The germline V gene has CDR1 MNHNY and CDR2 SVGAGI (reference sequence). The DNA for the CDR3 is TGTGCCAGCAGTCCTAGTAGCGGGTTAGGCACCGGGGAGCTGTTTTTT. The encoded protein is CASSPSSGLGTGELFF.

This clone was detected a few times. The V and J genes are TRBV7-3 and TRBJ2-2, with TRBD1 matching over 8 bases. Unmatched junction bases numbered 9, after V lost 4 bases and J lost 8 bases. The CDR3 has 15 amino acids. CDR1 and CDR2 from the germline V gene are SGHTA and FQGTGA. The CDR3 DNA sequence: TGTGCCAGCAGCTCCTACGGACAGGGCGGAGGGGAGCTGTTTTTT. Translation gives CASSSYGQGGGELFF.